One sample yielded the 3 T cell receptor beta chains listed below, sequenced in a study of CD4 T cells in relation to SARS-CoV-2 and coronaviruses. What these receptors recognize is not known. The unexposed donors gave CD4+ T cells in about 2010-2019, prior to COVID-19. After roughly 9 days of culture, CD4+ T cells were isolated. Measured with immunoSEQ multiplex PCR; TCRdb has only the in-frame clones, and not every one. The sample holds under 20,000 clones, roughly 77% seen once. Sequencing input: CD4+ T cells from PBMCs, cultured in vitro. These receptors were taken from a human donor in good health.

This chain uses TRBV5-1 with TRBJ2-2; D call uncertain. Trimming removed 0 bases from V and 5 bases from J, with 11 bases in between. This CDR3 comprises 15 residues. CDR1 is SGHRS and CDR2 is YFSETQ in the germline V gene. In nucleotides, the CDR3 is TGCGCCAGCAGCTTGGCGGTCTTGACAACCGGGGAGCTGTTTTTT. Its protein is CASSLAVLTTGELFF.

This clone was observed a few times. V is TRBV18 and J is TRBJ1-1, with D uncertain. Germline loops: CDR1 KGHSH, CDR2 LQKENI. The CDR3 covers 16 residues. The V end lost 3 bases, the J end lost 5 bases, and 19 bases lay between the germline ends. In DNA, the CDR3 is TGTGCCAGCTCACCTCGGTATGGGAGAGGACGAACTGAAGCTTTCTTT. Translated: CASSPRYGRGRTEAFF. The full variable domain, rest sourced from reference TRBV18 and TRBJ1-1, is NAGVMQNPRHLVRRRGQEARLRCSPMKGHSHVYWYRQLPEEGLKFMVYLQKENIIDESGMPKERFSAEFPKEGPSILRIQQVVRGDSAAYFCASSPRYGRGRTEAFFGQGTRLTVV.

V is TRBV6-2 or TRBV6-3 and J is TRBJ1-1; tentatively, D is TRBD1 (6 bases). Germline loops: CDR1 MNHEY, CDR2 SVGEGT. The ends were cut back, 2 bases at V and 2 bases at J, with 27 bases in the middle. The CDR3 runs 20 residues. The chain's CDR3 is CASSYMDSNFVRELNTEAFF. As DNA, the CDR3 is TGTGCCAGCAGTTACATGGACAGTAACTTTGTAAGGGAACTTAACACTGAAGCTTTCTTT.